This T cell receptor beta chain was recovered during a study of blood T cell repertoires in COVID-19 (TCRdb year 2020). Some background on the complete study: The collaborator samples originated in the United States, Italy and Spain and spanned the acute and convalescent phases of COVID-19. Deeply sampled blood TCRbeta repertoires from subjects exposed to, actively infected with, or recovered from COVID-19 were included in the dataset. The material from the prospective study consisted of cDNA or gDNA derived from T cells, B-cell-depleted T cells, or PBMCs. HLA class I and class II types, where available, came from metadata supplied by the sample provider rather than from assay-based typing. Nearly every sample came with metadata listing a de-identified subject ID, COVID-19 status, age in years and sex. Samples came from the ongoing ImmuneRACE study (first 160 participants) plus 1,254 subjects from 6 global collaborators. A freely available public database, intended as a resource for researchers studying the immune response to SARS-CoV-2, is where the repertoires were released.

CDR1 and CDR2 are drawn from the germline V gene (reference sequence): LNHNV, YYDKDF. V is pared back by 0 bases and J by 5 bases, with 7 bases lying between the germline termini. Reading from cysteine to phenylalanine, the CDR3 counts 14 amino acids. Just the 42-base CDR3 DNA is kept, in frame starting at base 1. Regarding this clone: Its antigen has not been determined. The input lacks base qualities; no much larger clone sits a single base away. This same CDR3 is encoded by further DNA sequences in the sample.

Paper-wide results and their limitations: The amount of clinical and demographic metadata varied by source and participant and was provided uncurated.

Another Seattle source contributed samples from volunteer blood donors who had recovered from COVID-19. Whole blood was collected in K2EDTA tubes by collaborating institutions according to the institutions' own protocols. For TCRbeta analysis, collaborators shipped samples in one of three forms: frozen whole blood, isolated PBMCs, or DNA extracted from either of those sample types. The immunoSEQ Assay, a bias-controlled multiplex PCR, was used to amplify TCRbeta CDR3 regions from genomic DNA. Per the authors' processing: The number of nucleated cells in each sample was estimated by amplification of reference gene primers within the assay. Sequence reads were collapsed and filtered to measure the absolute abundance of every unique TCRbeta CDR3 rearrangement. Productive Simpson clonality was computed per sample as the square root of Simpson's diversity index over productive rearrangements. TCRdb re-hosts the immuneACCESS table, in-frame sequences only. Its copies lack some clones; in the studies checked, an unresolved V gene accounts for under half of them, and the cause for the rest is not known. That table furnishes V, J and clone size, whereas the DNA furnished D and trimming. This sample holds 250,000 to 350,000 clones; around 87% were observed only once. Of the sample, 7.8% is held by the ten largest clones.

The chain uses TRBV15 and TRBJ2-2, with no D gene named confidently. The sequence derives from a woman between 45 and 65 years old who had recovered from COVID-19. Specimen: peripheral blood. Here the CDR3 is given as CATSRDPGTGELFF. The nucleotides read TGTGCCACCAGCAGAGATCCCGGGACCGGGGAGCTGTTTTTT.